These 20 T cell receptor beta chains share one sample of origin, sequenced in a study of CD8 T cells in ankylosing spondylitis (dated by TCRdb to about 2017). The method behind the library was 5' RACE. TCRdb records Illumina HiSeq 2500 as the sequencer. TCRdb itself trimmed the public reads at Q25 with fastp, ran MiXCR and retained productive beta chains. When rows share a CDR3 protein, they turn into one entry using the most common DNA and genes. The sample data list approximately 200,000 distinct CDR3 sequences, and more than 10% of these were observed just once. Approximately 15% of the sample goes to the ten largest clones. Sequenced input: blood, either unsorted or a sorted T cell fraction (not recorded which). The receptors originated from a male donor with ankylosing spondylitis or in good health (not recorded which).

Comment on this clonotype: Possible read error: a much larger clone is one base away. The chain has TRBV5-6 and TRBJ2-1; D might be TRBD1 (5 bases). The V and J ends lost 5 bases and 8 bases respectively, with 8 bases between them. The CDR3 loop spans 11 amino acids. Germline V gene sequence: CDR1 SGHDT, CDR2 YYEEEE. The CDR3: CASSWGYEQFF. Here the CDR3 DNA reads TGTGCCAGCAGTTGGGGCTATGAGCAGTTCTTC.

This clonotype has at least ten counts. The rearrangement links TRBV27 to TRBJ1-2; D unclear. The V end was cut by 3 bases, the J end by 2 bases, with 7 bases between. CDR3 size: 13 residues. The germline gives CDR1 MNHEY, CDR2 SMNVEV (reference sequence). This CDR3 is CASSFGQNYGYTF. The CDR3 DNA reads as TGTGCCAGCAGTTTCGGGCAGAACTATGGCTACACCTTC.

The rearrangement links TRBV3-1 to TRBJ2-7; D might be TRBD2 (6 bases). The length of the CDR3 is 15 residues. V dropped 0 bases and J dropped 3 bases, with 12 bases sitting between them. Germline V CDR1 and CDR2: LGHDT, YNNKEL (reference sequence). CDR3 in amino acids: CASSQEAGRDYEQYF. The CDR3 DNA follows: TGTGCCAGCAGCCAAGAGGCAGGGCGGGACTACGAGCAGTACTTC.

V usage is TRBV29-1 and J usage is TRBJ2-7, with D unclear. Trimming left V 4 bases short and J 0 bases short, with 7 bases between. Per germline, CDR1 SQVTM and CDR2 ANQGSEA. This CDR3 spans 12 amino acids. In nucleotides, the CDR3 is TGCAGCGTTGTAGAGTCCTCCTACGAGCAGTACTTC. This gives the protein CSVVESSYEQYF.

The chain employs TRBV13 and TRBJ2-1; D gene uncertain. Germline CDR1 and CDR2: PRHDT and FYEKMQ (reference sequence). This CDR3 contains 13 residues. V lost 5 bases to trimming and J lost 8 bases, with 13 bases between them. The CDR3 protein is CASSQLIGDEQFF. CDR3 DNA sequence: TGTGCCAGCAGCCAACTCATTGGGGATGAGCAGTTCTTC.

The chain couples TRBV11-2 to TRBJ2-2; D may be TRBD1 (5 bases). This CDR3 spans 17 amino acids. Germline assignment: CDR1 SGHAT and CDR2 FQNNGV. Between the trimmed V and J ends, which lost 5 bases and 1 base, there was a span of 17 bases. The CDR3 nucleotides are TGTGCCAGCAGCCTATGGGCAGGGTTCGGGAACACCGGGGAGCTGTTTTTT. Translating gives CASSLWAGFGNTGELFF.

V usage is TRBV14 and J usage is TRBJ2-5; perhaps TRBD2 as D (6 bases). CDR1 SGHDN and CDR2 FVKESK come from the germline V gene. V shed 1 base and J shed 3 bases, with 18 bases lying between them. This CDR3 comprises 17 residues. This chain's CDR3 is CASSQASLAPGEETQYF. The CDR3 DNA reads TGTGCCAGCAGCCAAGCCTCCCTAGCGCCGGGGGAAGAGACCCAGTACTTC.

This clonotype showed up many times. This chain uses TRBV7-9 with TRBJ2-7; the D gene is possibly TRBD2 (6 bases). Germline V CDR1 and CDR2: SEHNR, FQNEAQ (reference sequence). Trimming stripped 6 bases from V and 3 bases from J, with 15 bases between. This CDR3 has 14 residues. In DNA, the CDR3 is TGTGCCAGCAGTCCCTATGGAGGGAACTACGAGCAGTACTTC. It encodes CASSPYGGNYEQYF.

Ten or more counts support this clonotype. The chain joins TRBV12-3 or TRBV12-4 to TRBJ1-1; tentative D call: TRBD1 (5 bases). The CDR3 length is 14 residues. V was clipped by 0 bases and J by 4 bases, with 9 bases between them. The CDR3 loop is CASSLAGESTEAFF. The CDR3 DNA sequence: TGTGCCAGCAGTTTAGCAGGGGAGAGCACTGAAGCTTTCTTT.

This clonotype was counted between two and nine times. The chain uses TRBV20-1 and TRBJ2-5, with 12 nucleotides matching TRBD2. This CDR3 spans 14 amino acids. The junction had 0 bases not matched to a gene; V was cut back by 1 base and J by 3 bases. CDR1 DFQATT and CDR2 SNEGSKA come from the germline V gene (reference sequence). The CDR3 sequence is CSARGLAGEETQYF. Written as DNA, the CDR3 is TGCAGTGCTAGAGGACTAGCGGGAGAAGAGACCCAGTACTTC.

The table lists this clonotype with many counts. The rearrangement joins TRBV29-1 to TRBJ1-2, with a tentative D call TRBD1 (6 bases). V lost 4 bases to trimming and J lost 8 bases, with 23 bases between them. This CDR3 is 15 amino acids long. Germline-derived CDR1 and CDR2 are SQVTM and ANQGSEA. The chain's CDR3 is CSVVNFPLRGDGYTF. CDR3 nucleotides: TGCAGCGTTGTAAACTTCCCTCTTAGGGGGGACGGCTACACCTTC.

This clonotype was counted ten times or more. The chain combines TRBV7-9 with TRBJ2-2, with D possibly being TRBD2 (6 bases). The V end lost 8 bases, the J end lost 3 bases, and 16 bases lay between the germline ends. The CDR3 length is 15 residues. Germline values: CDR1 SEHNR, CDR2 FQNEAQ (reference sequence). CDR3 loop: CASFPGTPYTGELFF. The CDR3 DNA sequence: TGTGCCAGCTTCCCCGGGACTCCTTACACCGGGGAGCTGTTTTTT.

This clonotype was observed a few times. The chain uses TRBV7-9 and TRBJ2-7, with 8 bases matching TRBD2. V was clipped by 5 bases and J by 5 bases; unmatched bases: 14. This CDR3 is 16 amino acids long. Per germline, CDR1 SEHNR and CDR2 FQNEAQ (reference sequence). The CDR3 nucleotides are TGTGCCAGCAGCCCCCCCCCCGGGACTAGTGCCGACGAGCAGTACTTC. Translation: CASSPPPGTSADEQYF.

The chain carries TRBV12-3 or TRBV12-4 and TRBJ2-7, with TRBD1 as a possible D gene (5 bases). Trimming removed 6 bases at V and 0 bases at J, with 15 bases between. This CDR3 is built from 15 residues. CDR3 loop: CASSSDSLLSYEQYF. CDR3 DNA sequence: TGTGCCAGCAGCTCCGACAGCCTACTCTCCTACGAGCAGTACTTC.

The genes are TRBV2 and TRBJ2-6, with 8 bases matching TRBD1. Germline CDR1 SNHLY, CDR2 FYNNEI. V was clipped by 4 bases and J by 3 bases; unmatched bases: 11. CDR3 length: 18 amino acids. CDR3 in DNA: TGTGCCAGCAGTGGGGCTCTGGACAGGGTTGTTGGGGCCAACGTCCTGACTTTC. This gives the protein CASSGALDRVVGANVLTF.

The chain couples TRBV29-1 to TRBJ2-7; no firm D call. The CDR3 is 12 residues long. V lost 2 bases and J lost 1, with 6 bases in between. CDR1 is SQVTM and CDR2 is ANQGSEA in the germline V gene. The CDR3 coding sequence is TGCAGCGTTGAAACAGATTCCTACGAGCAGTACTTC. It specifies CSVETDSYEQYF.

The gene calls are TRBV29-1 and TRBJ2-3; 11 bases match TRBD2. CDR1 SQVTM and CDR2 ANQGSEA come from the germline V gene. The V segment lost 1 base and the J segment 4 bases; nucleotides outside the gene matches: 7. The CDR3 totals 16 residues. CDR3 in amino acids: CSVEGTSGRGSDTQYF. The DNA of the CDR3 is TGCAGCGTTGAAGGCACTAGCGGGAGAGGGTCAGATACGCAGTATTTT.

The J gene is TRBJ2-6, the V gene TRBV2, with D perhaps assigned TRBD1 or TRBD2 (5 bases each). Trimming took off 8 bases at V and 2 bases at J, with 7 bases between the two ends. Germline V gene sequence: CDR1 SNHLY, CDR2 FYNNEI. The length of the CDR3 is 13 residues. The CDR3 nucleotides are TGTGCCAGCGGGACCACTGGGGCCAACGTCCTGACTTTC. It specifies CASGTTGANVLTF.

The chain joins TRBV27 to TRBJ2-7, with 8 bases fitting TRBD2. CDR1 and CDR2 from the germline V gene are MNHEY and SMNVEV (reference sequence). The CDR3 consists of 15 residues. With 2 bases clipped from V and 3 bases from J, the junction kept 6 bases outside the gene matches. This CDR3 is CASSLGREVYYEQYF. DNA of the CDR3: TGTGCCAGCAGTTTAGGGCGGGAGGTCTACTACGAGCAGTACTTC.

CDR3 nucleotides: TGTGCCAGCAGAGACCTGGACACTGTCATGAACACTGAAGCTTTCTTT. It codes for CASRDLDTVMNTEAFF. This rearrangement joins TRBV6-2 or TRBV6-3 to TRBJ1-1, with D perhaps TRBD1 (5 bases). Looked up from germline, CDR1 is MNHEY and CDR2 is SVGEGT. The CDR3 is made up of 16 amino acids. V lost 6 bases and J lost 0, with 17 bases in between.